The sequence of this TCR beta chain was determined in a study of T cells expressing NK-cell markers. Overall study: Serological testing identified seven of the eight sequenced donors as HCMV-seropositive and one as seronegative.

As concerns this clonotype: The antigen remains undetermined.

The CDR3 spans 15 residues. Germline-derived CDR1 and CDR2 are MNHEY and SVGAGI. Regarding the study as a whole: There were a handful of donors in whom these clonotypes also led the CD3+CD56-NKG2C+ fraction. No clear determination of HCMV specificity was made for expanded NKG2C+ T cell clones.

Scientists made TCR beta cDNA using 5'RACE template switching with UMIs. TCRdb re-called the 5' RACE reads, yielding one record per CDR3 amino acid sequence without DNA. The repertoire table contains about 450,000 distinct CDR3 sequences. The gene calls are TRBV6-5 and TRBJ1-4. This receptor was taken from a woman aged 18 to 75 in good health. The sample comprised blood T cells: a sorted CD56 or NKG2C T cell subset, CD4+ or CD8+ T cells, or bulk PBMC T cells (not recorded which). The CDR3 reads CASSYSRMTNEKLFF.